This entry is about one T cell receptor (beta chain). Its antigen is currently unknown. Germline CDR1 is SGDLS and CDR2 is YYNGEE. The CDR3 extends over 14 amino acids. V was shortened by 4 bases and J by 1 base, with 10 bases between the two germline ends. These data are taken from a study of T cell responses to AZD1222 COVID-19 vaccine. In the study overall: Both about-4-week and about-12-week second-dose recipients were combined. Study-wide findings and caveats: Two AZD1222 doses significantly raised spike-specific TCR breadth and depth over controls.

The method was immunoSEQ multiplex PCR; TCRdb's version includes in-frame clones alone and lacks a portion of them. The sample shows 95,000 to 150,000 clones, 75% to 90% of them seen only once. The clonotype was recovered from an adult in good health. The chain links TRBV9 to TRBJ2-3; no clear D. Sequenced material: peripheral blood, taken on day 0 of AZD1222 vaccination. CDR3 loop: CASSRAPGTDTQYF. CDR3 DNA: TGTGCCAGCAGCCGAGCCCCCGGCACAGATACGCAGTATTTT.